The 8 T cell receptor beta chains below all came from one sample that was sequenced in a study of blood T cells in healthy people across ages. A J-beta primer mix and a sample-barcoded 5' primer were used in a second PCR of roughly 7 to 12 cycles. TCRdb reprocessed the 5' RACE reads via MiXCR and lists one record per CDR3 protein. The sample holds a few hundred thousand distinct CDR3 sequences, about 25% seen once. The sample taken for sequencing was blood. These receptors all stem from a woman in her 70s in good health.

As to this clonotype: With a much larger clone just one base away, this may be a read error. The chain uses TRBV7-8 and TRBJ2-6; D is perhaps TRBD1 or TRBD2 (5 bases each). Germline V gene data show CDR1 as SGHVS and CDR2 as FQNEAQ. CDR3 length: 14 amino acids. The CDR3 DNA follows: TGTGCCAGCAGCTCGAATTCTGGGGGCAACGTCCTGACTTTC. It translates to CASSSNSGGNVLTF.

This clonotype was detected a few times. The chain recombines TRBV4-3 with TRBJ2-1; TRBD2 matches 7 bases. The germline gives CDR1 LGHNA, CDR2 YSLEER. The CDR3 is made up of 15 amino acids. Trimming at V came to 0 bases and at J to 8 bases, leaving 7 bases not matched to a gene. CDR3 in DNA: TGCGCCAGCAGCCAAGATCTCGGCGGGGGAGATGAGCAGTTCTTC. Amino acids: CASSQDLGGGDEQFF.

The rearrangement uses TRBV6-1 and TRBJ1-5, with D uncertain. Per the germline V gene, CDR1 is MNHNS and CDR2 is SASEGT. V lost 7 bases, J lost 1 base, and 8 bases lay in between. This CDR3 is built from 13 residues. This CDR3 reads CASKAGSNQPQHF. CDR3 DNA sequence: TGTGCCAGCAAGGCCGGGAGCAATCAGCCCCAGCATTTT.

This sequence joins TRBV20-1 and TRBJ1-1; TRBD1 aligns across 9 bases. This CDR3 has 16 amino acids. With 3 bases clipped from V and 5 bases from J, the junction kept 13 bases outside the gene matches. Germline-derived CDR1 and CDR2 are DFQATT and SNEGSKA (reference sequence). CDR3 sequence: CSARAPGTGRETEAFF. The CDR3 DNA follows: TGCAGTGCTAGGGCACCCGGGACAGGGAGGGAGACTGAAGCTTTCTTT.

This clonotype was detected only a few times. The CDR3 here is CSARRSRGDYGYTF. The DNA of the CDR3 is TGCAGTGCTCGCCGAAGCAGGGGAGACTATGGCTACACCTTC. The chain joins TRBV20-1 to TRBJ1-2; TRBD1 might be the D (6 bases). The V gene's germline CDR1 is DFQATT and CDR2 SNEGSKA (reference sequence). This CDR3 contains 14 residues. The V gene lost 5 bases and the J gene lost 3 bases, with 16 bases spanning the gap.

This rearrangement joins TRBV6-5 to TRBJ1-5; maybe TRBD1 (5 bases). V dropped 0 bases and J dropped 5 bases, with 11 bases sitting between them. The CDR3 contains 15 residues. Germline V lookup: CDR1 MNHEY, CDR2 SVGAGI. Here the CDR3 reads CASSYSIGADQPQHF. CDR3 nucleotides: TGTGCCAGCAGTTACTCGATAGGGGCGGATCAGCCCCAGCATTTT.

In regard to this clonotype: Its ends do not fully match the called genes, so a read error is possible. The rearrangement joins TRBV20-1 to TRBJ2-5, with D tentatively TRBD1 (6 bases). The germline gives CDR1 DFQATT, CDR2 SNEGSKA (reference sequence). The CDR3 length is 16 residues. CDR3 region: CRASPWGRGFQETQYF. The CDR3 bases are TGCCGTGCTAGCCCCTGGGGCAGGGGATTCCAAGAGACCCAGTACTTC.

The J gene is TRBJ2-7, the V gene TRBV6-1, with 10 bases that match TRBD1. The J call could be wrong; TRBJ2-1 is a better fit for the DNA end. The germline V gene has CDR1 MNHNS and CDR2 SASEGT. This CDR3 spans 14 amino acids. The CDR3 loop is CASSDRDRGYEQFF. The CDR3 nucleotides are TGTGCCAGCAGTGACCGGGACAGGGGCTATGAGCAGTTCTTC.